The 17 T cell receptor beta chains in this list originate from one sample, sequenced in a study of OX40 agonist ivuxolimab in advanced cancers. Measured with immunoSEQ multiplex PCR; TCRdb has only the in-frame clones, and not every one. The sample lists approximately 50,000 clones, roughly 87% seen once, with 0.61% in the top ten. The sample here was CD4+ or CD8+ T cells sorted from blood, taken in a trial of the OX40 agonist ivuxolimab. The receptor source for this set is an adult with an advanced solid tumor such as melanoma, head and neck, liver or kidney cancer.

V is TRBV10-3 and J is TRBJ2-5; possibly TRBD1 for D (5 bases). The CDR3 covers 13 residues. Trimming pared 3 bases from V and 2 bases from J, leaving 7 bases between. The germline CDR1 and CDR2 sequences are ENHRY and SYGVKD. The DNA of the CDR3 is TGTGCCATCAGTGACAGGGAACAAGAGACCCAGTACTTC. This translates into CAISDREQETQYF.

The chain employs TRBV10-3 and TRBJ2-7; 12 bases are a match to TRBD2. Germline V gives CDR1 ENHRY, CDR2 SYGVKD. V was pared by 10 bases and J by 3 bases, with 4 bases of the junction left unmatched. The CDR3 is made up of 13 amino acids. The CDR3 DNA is TGTGCCACGCAGACTAGCGGGAGCTACGAGCAGTACTTC. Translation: CATQTSGSYEQYF.

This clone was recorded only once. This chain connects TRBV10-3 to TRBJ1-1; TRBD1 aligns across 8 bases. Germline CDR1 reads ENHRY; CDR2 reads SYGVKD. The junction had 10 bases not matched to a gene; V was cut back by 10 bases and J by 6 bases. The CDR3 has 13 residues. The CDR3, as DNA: TGTGCCACCTGGGAGGACAGGGCCCCTGAAGCTTTCTTT. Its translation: CATWEDRAPEAFF.

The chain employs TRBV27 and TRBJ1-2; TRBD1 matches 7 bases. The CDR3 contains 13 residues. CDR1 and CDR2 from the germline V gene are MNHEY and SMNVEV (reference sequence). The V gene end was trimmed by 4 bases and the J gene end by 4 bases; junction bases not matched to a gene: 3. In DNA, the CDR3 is TGTGCCAGCAGTTCCAGGGGGGGCTATGGCTACACCTTC. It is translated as CASSSRGGYGYTF.

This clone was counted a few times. Here the CDR3 reads CASSQYYEQYF. The CDR3 DNA is TGTGCCAGCAGCCAATACTACGAGCAGTACTTC. J is TRBJ2-7 and V is TRBV14; D not resolved. This CDR3 is built from 11 residues. Trimming stripped 2 bases from V and 3 bases from J, with 2 bases between. Germline CDR1 and CDR2: SGHDN and FVKESK.

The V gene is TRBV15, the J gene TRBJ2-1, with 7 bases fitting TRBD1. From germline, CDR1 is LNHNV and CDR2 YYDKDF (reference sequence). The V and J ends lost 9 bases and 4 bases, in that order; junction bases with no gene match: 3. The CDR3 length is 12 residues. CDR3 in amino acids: CATTTGYNEQFF. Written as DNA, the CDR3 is TGTGCCACTACGACAGGGTACAATGAGCAGTTCTTC.

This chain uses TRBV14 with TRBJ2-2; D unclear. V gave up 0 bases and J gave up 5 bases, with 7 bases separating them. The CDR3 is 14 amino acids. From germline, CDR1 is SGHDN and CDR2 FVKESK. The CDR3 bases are TGTGCCAGCAGCCAAGATTTGGGGACCGGGGAGCTGTTTTTT. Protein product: CASSQDLGTGELFF.

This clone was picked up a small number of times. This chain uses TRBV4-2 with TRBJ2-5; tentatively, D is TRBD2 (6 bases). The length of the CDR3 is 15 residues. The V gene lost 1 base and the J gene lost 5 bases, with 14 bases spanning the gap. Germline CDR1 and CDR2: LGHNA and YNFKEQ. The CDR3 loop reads CASSQVLATGETQYF. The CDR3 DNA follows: TGTGCCAGCAGCCAAGTTCTAGCGACGGGGGAGACCCAGTACTTC.

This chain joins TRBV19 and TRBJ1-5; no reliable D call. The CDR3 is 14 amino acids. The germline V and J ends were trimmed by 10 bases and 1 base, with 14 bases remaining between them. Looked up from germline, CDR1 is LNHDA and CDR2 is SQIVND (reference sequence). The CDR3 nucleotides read TGTGCCAAGGTTGAGATCGGGAGCAATCAGCCCCAGCATTTT. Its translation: CAKVEIGSNQPQHF.

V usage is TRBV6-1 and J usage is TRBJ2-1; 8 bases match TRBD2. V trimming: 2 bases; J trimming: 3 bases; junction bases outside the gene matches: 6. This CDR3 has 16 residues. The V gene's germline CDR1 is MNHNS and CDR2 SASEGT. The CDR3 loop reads CASSEFSGGFYNEQFF. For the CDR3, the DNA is TGTGCCAGCAGTGAATTTTCGGGAGGGTTCTACAATGAGCAGTTCTTC.

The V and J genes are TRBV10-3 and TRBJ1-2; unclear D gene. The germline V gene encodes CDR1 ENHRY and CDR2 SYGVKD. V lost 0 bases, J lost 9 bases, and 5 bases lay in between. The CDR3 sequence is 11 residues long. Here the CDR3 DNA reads TGTGCCATCAGTGAGTCTGGGAGCTACACCTTC. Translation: CAISESGSYTF.

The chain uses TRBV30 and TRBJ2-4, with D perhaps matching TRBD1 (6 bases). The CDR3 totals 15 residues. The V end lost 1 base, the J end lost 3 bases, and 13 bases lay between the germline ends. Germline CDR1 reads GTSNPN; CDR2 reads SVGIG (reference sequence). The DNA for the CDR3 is TGTGCCTGGAGTGCTCGCCGGGACAACAAAAACATTCAGTACTTC. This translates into CAWSARRDNKNIQYF.

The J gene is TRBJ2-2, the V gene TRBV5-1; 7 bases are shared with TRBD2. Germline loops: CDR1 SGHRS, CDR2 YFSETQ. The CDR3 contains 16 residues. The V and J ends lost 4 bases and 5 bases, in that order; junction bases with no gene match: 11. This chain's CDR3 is CASSLIAGDGTGELFF. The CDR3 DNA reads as TGCGCCAGCAGCCTAATAGCGGGCGATGGTACCGGGGAGCTGTTTTTT. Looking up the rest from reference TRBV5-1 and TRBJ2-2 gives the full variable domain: KAGVTQTPRYLIKTRGQQVTLSCSPISGHRSVSWYQQTPGQGLQFLFEYFSETQRNKGNFPGRFSGRQFSNSRSEMNVSTLELGDSALYLCASSLIAGDGTGELFFGEGSRLTVL.

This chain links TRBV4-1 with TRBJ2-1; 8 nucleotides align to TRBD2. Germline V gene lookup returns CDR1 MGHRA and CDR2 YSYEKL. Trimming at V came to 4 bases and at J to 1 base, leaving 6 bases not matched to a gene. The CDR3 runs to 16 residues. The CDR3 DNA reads TGCGCCAGCAGCCCCAGAGTAGCGGGATCCTACAATGAGCAGTTCTTC. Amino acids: CASSPRVAGSYNEQFF.

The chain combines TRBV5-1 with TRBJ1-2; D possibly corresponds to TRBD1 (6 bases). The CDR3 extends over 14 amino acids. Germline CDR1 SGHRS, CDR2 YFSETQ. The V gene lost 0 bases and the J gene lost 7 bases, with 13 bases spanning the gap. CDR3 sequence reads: CASSLAPGASGYTF. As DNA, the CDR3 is TGCGCCAGCAGCTTGGCTCCAGGGGCCTCTGGCTACACCTTC.

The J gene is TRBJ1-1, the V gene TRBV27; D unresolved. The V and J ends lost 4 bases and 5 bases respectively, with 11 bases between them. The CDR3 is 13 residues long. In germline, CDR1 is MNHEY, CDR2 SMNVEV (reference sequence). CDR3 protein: CASSYRGRTEAFF. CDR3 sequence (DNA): TGTGCCAGCAGTTATCGGGGAAGGACTGAAGCTTTCTTT.

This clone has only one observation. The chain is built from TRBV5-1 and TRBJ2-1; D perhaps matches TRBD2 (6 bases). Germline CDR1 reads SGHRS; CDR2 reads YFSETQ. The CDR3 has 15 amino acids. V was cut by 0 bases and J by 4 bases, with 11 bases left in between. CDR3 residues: CASSLGVADYNEQFF. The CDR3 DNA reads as TGCGCCAGCAGCTTGGGTGTAGCGGATTACAATGAGCAGTTCTTC.